The sequence of this TCR beta chain was determined in a study of PD-L1 blockade in urothelial cancer. Method: immunoSEQ multiplex PCR; TCRdb's copy keeps in-frame clones and lacks some. The top ten hold about 2.2% of the sample, which has approximately 110,000 clones, about 85% seen once. This TCR came from a man aged 50 to 60 with urothelial cancer. The starting material was PBMCs, obtained around atezolizumab (anti-PD-L1) treatment.

CDR3 nucleotide sequence: TGCGCCAGCAGCTTGGACAGGGAAGGGCAGTATTTT. This codes for CASSLDREGQYF. The chain uses TRBV5-1 and TRBJ2-3; TRBD1 might be the D (6 bases). The germline gives CDR1 SGHRS, CDR2 YFSETQ. This CDR3 has 12 amino acids. Trimming shortened V by 0 bases and J by 11 bases, and 10 bases separated the two germline ends.